One and the same sample provided the 7 T cell receptor beta chains below, sequenced in a study of control samples from healthy donors and cancer patients. The method was immunoSEQ multiplex PCR; TCRdb's version includes in-frame clones alone and lacks a portion of them. The table for this sample gives roughly 200,000 clones. Sequenced: blood. The receptors come from a woman aged 30 to 39 in good health.

This chain uses TRBV25-1 with TRBJ2-1; weak D call: TRBD1 (6 bases). Trimming removed 4 bases at V and 3 bases at J, with 19 bases between. This CDR3 spans 17 amino acids. Germline CDR1 is MGHDK and CDR2 is SYGVNS. CDR3 amino acids: CASSGRYTSGVYNEQFF. In DNA form, the CDR3 reads TGTGCCAGCAGTGGCCGGTATACGTCAGGGGTCTACAATGAGCAGTTCTTC. Using reference TRBV25-1 and TRBJ2-1 for the parts outside the CDR3, the full variable domain is EADIYQTPRYLVIGTGKKITLECSQTMGHDKMYWYQQDPGMELHLIHYSYGVNSTEKGDLSSESTVSRIRTEHFPLTLESARPSHTSQYLCASSGRYTSGVYNEQFFGPGTRLTVL.

The V gene is TRBV24-1, the J gene TRBJ2-1, with a possible D match to TRBD1 (6 bases). V lost 4 bases and J lost 3, with 15 bases in between. CDR3 length equals 16 residues. Germline CDR1 is KGHDR and CDR2 is SFDVKD. CDR3 sequence (DNA): TGTGCCACCAGTGAACGGACAGCCAGAAACTACAATGAGCAGTTCTTC. It specifies CATSERTARNYNEQFF.

The chain combines TRBV3-1 (or the pseudogene TRBV3-2) with TRBJ1-6; D is possibly TRBD1 (5 bases). The CDR3 length is 18 residues. The ends were cut back, 5 bases at V and 0 bases at J, with 17 bases in the middle. Germline V gene lookup returns CDR1 LGHDT and CDR2 YNNKEL (reference sequence). The CDR3 protein is CASSELLGGSSYNSPLHF. The CDR3 DNA reads as TGTGCCAGCAGCGAGTTGTTGGGGGGGAGCTCCTATAATTCACCCCTCCACTTT.

This rearrangement joins TRBV3-1 (or the pseudogene TRBV3-2) to TRBJ1-2; D possibly corresponds to TRBD1 (5 bases). This CDR3 spans 15 amino acids. Germline V gene sequence: CDR1 LGHDT, CDR2 YNNKEL (reference sequence). V was cut by 4 bases and J by 4 bases, with 16 bases left in between. CDR3: CASSPPPGGGYGYTF. In DNA form, the CDR3 reads TGTGCCAGCAGCCCTCCTCCGGGTGGGGGCTATGGCTACACCTTC.

In DNA form, the CDR3 reads TGTGCCAGCAGCTTAAACGGACCGAACTATAATTCACCCCTCCACTTT. The encoded protein is CASSLNGPNYNSPLHF. The V gene is TRBV5-6, the J gene TRBJ1-6; D not certain. Trimming pared 2 bases from V and 3 bases from J, leaving 12 bases between. This CDR3 region has 16 residues. Looked up from germline, CDR1 is SGHDT and CDR2 is YYEEEE.

The V and J genes are TRBV6-4 and TRBJ2-3; 9 bases fit TRBD2. Trimming at V came to 4 bases and at J to 6 bases, leaving 11 bases not matched to a gene. Germline V gives CDR1 MRHNA, CDR2 SNTAGT. The CDR3 is made up of 16 amino acids. The CDR3 loop reads CASSGNSGGDADTQYF. CDR3 coding DNA: TGTGCCAGCAGTGGGAATAGCGGGGGCGATGCCGATACGCAGTATTTT.

The CDR3 DNA reads as TGTGCCAGCAGTCTAGGGACAGGGGAAATCCACGAGCAGTACTTC. As protein: CASSLGTGEIHEQYF. The gene calls are TRBV28 and TRBJ2-7; 10 nucleotides match TRBD1. In germline, CDR1 is MDHEN, CDR2 SYDVKM. The junction had 9 bases not matched to a gene; V was cut back by 5 bases and J by 5 bases. This CDR3 comprises 15 residues.